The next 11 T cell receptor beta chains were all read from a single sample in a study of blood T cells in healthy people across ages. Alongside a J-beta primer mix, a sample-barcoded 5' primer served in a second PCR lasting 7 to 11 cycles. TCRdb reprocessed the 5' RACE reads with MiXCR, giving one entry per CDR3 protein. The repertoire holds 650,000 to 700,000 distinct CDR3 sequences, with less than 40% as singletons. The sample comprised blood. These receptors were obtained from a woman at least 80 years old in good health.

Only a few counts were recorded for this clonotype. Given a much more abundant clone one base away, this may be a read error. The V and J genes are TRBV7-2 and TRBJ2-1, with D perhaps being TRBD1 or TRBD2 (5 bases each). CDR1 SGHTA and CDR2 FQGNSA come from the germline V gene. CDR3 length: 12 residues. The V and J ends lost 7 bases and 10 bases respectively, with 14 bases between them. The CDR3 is CASTGDRPEQFF. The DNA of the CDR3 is TGTGCCAGCACCGGGGACCGCCCGGAGCAGTTCTTC.

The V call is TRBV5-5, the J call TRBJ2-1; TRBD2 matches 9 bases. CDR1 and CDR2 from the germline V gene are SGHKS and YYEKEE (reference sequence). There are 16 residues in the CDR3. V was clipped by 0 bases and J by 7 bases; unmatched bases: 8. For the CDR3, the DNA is TGTGCCAGCAGCTTGGACGGCGGGGGGGCCGGGAATGAGCAGTTCTTC. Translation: CASSLDGGGAGNEQFF.

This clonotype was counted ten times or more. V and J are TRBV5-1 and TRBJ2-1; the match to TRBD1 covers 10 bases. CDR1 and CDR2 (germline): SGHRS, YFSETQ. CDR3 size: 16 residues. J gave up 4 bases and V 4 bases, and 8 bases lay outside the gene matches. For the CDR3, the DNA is TGCGCCAGCAGCGCATCCGGGACAGGGGAATACAATGAGCAGTTCTTC. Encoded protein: CASSASGTGEYNEQFF. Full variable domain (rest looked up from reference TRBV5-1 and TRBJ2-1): KAGVTQTPRYLIKTRGQQVTLSCSPISGHRSVSWYQQTPGQGLQFLFEYFSETQRNKGNFPGRFSGRQFSNSRSEMNVSTLELGDSALYLCASSASGTGEYNEQFFGPGTRLTVL.

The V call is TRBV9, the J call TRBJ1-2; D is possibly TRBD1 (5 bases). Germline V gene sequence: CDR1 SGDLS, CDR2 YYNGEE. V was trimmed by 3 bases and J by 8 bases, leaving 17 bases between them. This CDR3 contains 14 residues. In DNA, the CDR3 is TGTGCCAGCAGCGATAATAGGGGTACGGCGGGCTACACCTTC. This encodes CASSDNRGTAGYTF.

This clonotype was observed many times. The DNA for the CDR3 is TGTGCCAGCAACCAAGACAGATATCAGCCCCAGCATTTT. It encodes CASNQDRYQPQHF. The chain recombines TRBV6-2 or TRBV6-3 with TRBJ1-5, with D possibly matching TRBD1 (5 bases). In germline, CDR1 is MNHEY, CDR2 SVGEGT. The CDR3 loop spans 13 amino acids. V shed 7 bases and J shed 5 bases, with 12 bases lying between them.

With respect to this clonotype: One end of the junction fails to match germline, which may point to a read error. CDR3 sequence reads: CASSSDGGNYNERFF. The CDR3 region has the DNA TGCGCCAGCAGCTCCGACGGGGGGAACTACAATGAGCGGTTCTTC. The chain is built from TRBV7-6 and TRBJ2-1, with TRBD2 matching 7 bases. The length of the CDR3 is 15 residues. Germline assignment: CDR1 SGHVS and CDR2 FNYEAQ.

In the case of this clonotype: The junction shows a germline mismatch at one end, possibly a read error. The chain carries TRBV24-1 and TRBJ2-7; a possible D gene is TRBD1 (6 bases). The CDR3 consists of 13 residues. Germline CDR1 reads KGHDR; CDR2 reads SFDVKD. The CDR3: CAASETGFYEQYF. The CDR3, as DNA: TGTGCCGCCAGTGAGACAGGATTCTACGAGCAGTACTTC.

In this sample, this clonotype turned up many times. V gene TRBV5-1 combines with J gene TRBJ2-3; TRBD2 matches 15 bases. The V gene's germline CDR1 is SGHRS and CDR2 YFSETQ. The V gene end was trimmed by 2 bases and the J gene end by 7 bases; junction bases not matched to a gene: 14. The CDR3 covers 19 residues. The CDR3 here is CASSFEPPGLAGGRNTQYF. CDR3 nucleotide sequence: TGCGCCAGCAGCTTCGAGCCCCCGGGACTAGCGGGGGGTCGAAATACGCAGTATTTT.

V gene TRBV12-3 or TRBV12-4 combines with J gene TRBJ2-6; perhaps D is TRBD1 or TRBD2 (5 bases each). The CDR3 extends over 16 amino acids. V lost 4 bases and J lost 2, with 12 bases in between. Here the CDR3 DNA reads TGTGCCAGCAGTTCCCGGACGGGGCCTGGGGCCAACGTCCTGACTTTC. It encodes CASSSRTGPGANVLTF.

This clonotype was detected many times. In DNA form, the CDR3 reads TGTGCCAGCAGCCTGAGGGGCAGGGTAGGGGAGACCCAGTACTTC. As protein: CASSLRGRVGETQYF. The chain employs TRBV7-9 and TRBJ2-5; TRBD1 or TRBD2 may be the D gene (5 bases each). V gave up 5 bases and J gave up 5 bases, with 18 bases separating them. The CDR3 sequence is 15 residues long. The germline CDR1 and CDR2 sequences are SEHNR and FQNEAQ (reference sequence).

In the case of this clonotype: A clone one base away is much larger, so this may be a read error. CDR3 nucleotide sequence: TGTGCCCGGAGTTACAGGGGGAGCGAGCAGTACTTC. Protein: CARSYRGSEQYF. V gene TRBV30 combines with J gene TRBJ2-7, with 8 bases identical to TRBD1. The CDR3 consists of 12 residues. Germline CDR1 and CDR2: GTSNPN and SVGIG (reference sequence). Looking up the rest from reference TRBV30 and TRBJ2-7 gives the full variable domain: SQTIHQWPATLVQPVGSPLSLECTVEGTSNPNLYWYRQAAGRGLQLLFYSVGIGQISSEVPQNLSASRPQDRQFILSSKKLLLSDSGFYLCARSYRGSEQYFGPGTRLTVT.